This passage covers 12 T cell receptor beta chains from one sample sequenced in a study of response to subunit inactivated influenza vaccine. MiXCR, run by TCRdb on the RT-PCR reads, gives a single entry per CDR3 protein. The sample gives about 620,000 distinct CDR3 sequences, 12% of which show up once; 9.5% to 13% is in the top ten. This sample comprised PBMCs from blood, obtained on the day of vaccination. The origin of the receptors is a man in his fifties who received an inactivated influenza vaccine.

This clonotype was seen only a few times. The V call is TRBV7-2, the J call TRBJ2-3, with unresolved D. The CDR3 spans 13 residues. Trimming left V 1 base short and J 5 bases short, with 7 bases between. The germline gives CDR1 SGHTA, CDR2 FQGNSA. CDR3 sequence reads: CASSLERIDTQYF. The CDR3 bases are TGTGCCAGCAGCTTAGAGCGTATAGATACGCAGTATTTT.

This clonotype appeared once. The chain couples TRBV3-1 to TRBJ1-6; D uncertain. The V gene lost 2 bases and the J gene lost 0 bases, with 8 bases spanning the gap. Germline V gene data show CDR1 as LGHDT and CDR2 as YNNKEL (reference sequence). The CDR3 covers 16 residues. The CDR3 region is CASSQWESSYNSPLHF. CDR3 nucleotide sequence: TGTGCCAGCAGCCAATGGGAGAGCTCCTATAATTCACCCCTCCACTTT.

V is TRBV6-2 or TRBV6-3 and J is TRBJ2-5; D not certain. The V gene lost 6 bases and the J gene lost 3 bases, with 11 bases spanning the gap. Germline CDR1 and CDR2: MNHEY and SVGEGT. This CDR3 is 13 amino acids long. CDR3 DNA: TGTGCCAGCAGCGTAGCATACGAAGAGACCCAGTACTTC. Residues: CASSVAYEETQYF.

The chain uses TRBV30 and TRBJ1-5; D is ambiguous. From germline, CDR1 is GTSNPN and CDR2 SVGIG (reference sequence). V lost 3 bases, J lost 7 bases, and 4 bases lay in between. This CDR3 comprises 10 residues. The CDR3 DNA reads TGTGCCTGGAGACTCCAGCCCCAGCATTTT. Amino acid sequence: CAWRLQPQHF.

This clonotype occurred many times. The chain combines TRBV7-9 with TRBJ2-2, with 8 bases fitting TRBD2. The CDR3 spans 16 residues. J gave up 4 bases and V 4 bases, and 8 bases lay outside the gene matches. Germline loops: CDR1 SEHNR, CDR2 FQNEAQ (reference sequence). The CDR3 is CASSSPSGGTTGELFF. The CDR3 nucleotides read TGTGCCAGCAGCTCTCCCAGCGGGGGAACCACCGGGGAGCTGTTTTTT.

This sequence joins TRBV7-2 and TRBJ1-5; D ambiguous. The CDR3 contains 16 residues. Trimming stripped 6 bases from V and 2 bases from J, with 17 bases between. Germline V gene lookup returns CDR1 SGHTA and CDR2 FQGNSA. CDR3 residues: CASSHTGQSGNQPQHF. The CDR3 DNA reads as TGTGCCAGCAGTCATACTGGGCAGTCGGGCAATCAGCCCCAGCATTTT.

This clonotype was observed at least ten times. The rearrangement joins TRBV4-2 to TRBJ2-1, with 7 bases lining up with TRBD1. This CDR3 contains 14 residues. Germline CDR1 is LGHNA and CDR2 is YNFKEQ. The V gene end was trimmed by 4 bases and the J gene end by 9 bases; junction bases not matched to a gene: 9. The CDR3 region has the DNA TGTGCCAGCAGCCCAATAGACAGGGCCCCTGAGCAGTTCTTC. It is translated as CASSPIDRAPEQFF.

This chain links TRBV5-1 with TRBJ2-1; D is uncertain. Trimming shortened V by 2 bases and J by 7 bases, and 7 bases separated the two germline ends. CDR3 length equals 12 residues. Germline V gene sequence: CDR1 SGHRS, CDR2 YFSETQ. This CDR3 is CASSFSKNEQFF. DNA for the CDR3: TGCGCCAGCAGCTTTTCGAAAAATGAGCAGTTCTTC.

CDR3 protein: CASSVGGSSNNEQFF. For the CDR3, the DNA is TGTGCCAGCAGCGTAGGGGGATCTAGCAACAATGAGCAGTTCTTC. The rearrangement joins TRBV9 to TRBJ2-1; a weak D match, TRBD2 (5 bases). This CDR3 comprises 15 residues. Germline V gene lookup returns CDR1 SGDLS and CDR2 YYNGEE. Trimming took 0 bases from V and 5 from J, leaving 12 bases between them.

The rearrangement uses TRBV7-2 and TRBJ2-7, with D perhaps TRBD1 or TRBD2 (5 bases each). Germline V gene sequence: CDR1 SGHTA, CDR2 FQGNSA. The CDR3 covers 14 residues. V dropped 4 bases and J dropped 3 bases, with 13 bases sitting between them. For the CDR3, the DNA is TGTGCCAGCAGCTCAGGGACGTGGCGCTACGAGCAGTACTTC. As protein: CASSSGTWRYEQYF. Complete variable domain (other parts from reference TRBV7-2 and TRBJ2-7): GAGVSQSPSNKVTEKGKDVELRCDPISGHTALYWYRQSLGQGLEFLIYFQGNSAPDKSGLPSDRFSAERTGGSVSTLTIQRTQQEDSAVYLCASSSGTWRYEQYFGPGTRLTVT.

This clonotype was seen a handful of times. The chain employs TRBV2 and TRBJ2-3, with D perhaps TRBD2 (5 bases). The V and J ends lost 7 bases and 0 bases respectively, with 14 bases between them. Germline lookup yields CDR1 SNHLY and CDR2 FYNNEI. The CDR3 extends over 15 amino acids. The CDR3 nucleotides read TGTGCCAGCAACCGAAGGACGGGGAGCACAGATACGCAGTATTTT. Encoded protein: CASNRRTGSTDTQYF.

The chain has TRBV6-5 and TRBJ1-1, with 8 bases identical to TRBD1. V lost 4 bases to trimming and J lost 6 bases; unmatched junction nucleotides: 13. The CDR3 covers 16 residues. Germline V lookup: CDR1 MNHEY, CDR2 SVGAGI. The CDR3 is CASSWGQAGEGAEAFF. The CDR3 DNA sequence: TGTGCCAGCAGTTGGGGACAGGCCGGGGAGGGCGCTGAAGCTTTCTTT.